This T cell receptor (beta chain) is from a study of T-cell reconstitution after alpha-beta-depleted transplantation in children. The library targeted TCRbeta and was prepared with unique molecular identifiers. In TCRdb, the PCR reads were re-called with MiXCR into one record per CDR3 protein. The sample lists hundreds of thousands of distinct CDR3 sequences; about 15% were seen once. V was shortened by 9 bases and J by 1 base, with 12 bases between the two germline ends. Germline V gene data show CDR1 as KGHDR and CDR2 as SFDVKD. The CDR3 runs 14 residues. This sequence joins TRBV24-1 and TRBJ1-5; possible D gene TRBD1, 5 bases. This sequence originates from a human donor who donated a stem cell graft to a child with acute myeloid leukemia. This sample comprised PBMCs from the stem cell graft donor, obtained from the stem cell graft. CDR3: CATLFGASNQPQHF. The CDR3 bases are TGTGCCACCCTTTTCGGGGCCAGCAATCAGCCCCAGCATTTT.